One sample yielded the 21 T cell receptor beta chains listed below, sequenced in a study of cytomegalovirus exposure and HLA in healthy donors. 13 Jbeta primers and 60 Vbeta primers were used for the PCR. Produced via immunoSEQ multiplex PCR; TCRdb's table is partial and in-frame only. Seen here are fewer than 200,000 clones, roughly four fifths observed once, and the top ten hold roughly 4.4%. Sequences were obtained from PBMCs. The receptors come from a young woman in good health and CMV-seropositive.

Remarks on this clone: The junction shows a germline mismatch at one end, possibly a read error. The gene calls are TRBV2 and TRBJ1-6; 7 nucleotides align to TRBD1. Germline lookup yields CDR1 SNHLY and CDR2 FYNNEI. The CDR3 length is 12 residues. CDR3 residues: CASSPPGGDLYF. The DNA for the CDR3 is TGTGCCAGCAGCCCCCCAGGGGGAGATTTGTACTTT.

J is TRBJ2-5 and V is TRBV9, with TRBD2 matching over 8 bases. Germline assignment: CDR1 SGDLS and CDR2 YYNGEE. Unmatched junction bases numbered 9, after V lost 4 bases and J lost 4 bases. The CDR3 loop spans 15 amino acids. CDR3 loop: CASSYESGGGETQYF. CDR3 nucleotides: TGTGCCAGCAGCTATGAGAGCGGGGGTGGAGAGACCCAGTACTTC. Full variable domain (missing parts from reference TRBV9 and TRBJ2-5): DSGVTQTPKHLITATGQRVTLRCSPRSGDLSVYWYQQSLDQGLQFLIQYYNGEERAKGNILERFSAQQFPDLHSELNLSSLELGDSALYFCASSYESGGGETQYFGPGTRLLVL.

J is TRBJ1-6 and V is TRBV7-2; no reliable D call. The CDR3 extends over 14 amino acids. V was shortened by 1 base and J by 11 bases, with 12 bases between the two germline ends. Germline-derived CDR1 and CDR2 are SGHTA and FQGNSA. This CDR3 reads CASSLDSGSAPLHF. The DNA for the CDR3 is TGTGCCAGCAGCTTAGATTCTGGGAGCGCACCCCTCCACTTT.

The chain is built from TRBV5-1 and TRBJ2-7; possibly TRBD1 for D (5 bases). Trimming left V 0 bases short and J 2 bases short, with 9 bases between. Germline-derived CDR1 and CDR2 are SGHRS and YFSETQ. CDR3 length equals 14 residues. The CDR3 sequence: CASSLARQTYEQYF. CDR3 nucleotide sequence: TGCGCCAGCAGCTTGGCCCGACAGACCTACGAGCAGTACTTC.

V gene TRBV18 combines with J gene TRBJ1-2; the match to TRBD1 covers 7 bases. Germline V CDR1 and CDR2: KGHSH, LQKENI. The CDR3 covers 16 residues. J gave up 1 base and V 3 bases, and 8 bases lay outside the gene matches. The CDR3: CASSPQGQIVNYGYTF. CDR3 sequence (DNA): TGTGCCAGCTCACCCCAGGGACAGATAGTTAACTATGGCTACACCTTC. Looking up the rest from reference TRBV18 and TRBJ1-2 gives the full variable domain: NAGVMQNPRHLVRRRGQEARLRCSPMKGHSHVYWYRQLPEEGLKFMVYLQKENIIDESGMPKERFSAEFPKEGPSILRIQQVVRGDSAAYFCASSPQGQIVNYGYTFGSGTRLTVV.

The rearrangement uses TRBV27 and TRBJ2-1, with 10 bases aligning to TRBD2. Trimming at V came to 7 bases and at J to 3 bases, leaving 15 bases not matched to a gene. CDR3 length: 18 amino acids. In germline, CDR1 is MNHEY, CDR2 SMNVEV (reference sequence). The CDR3 spells CASITSTPLAGDYNEQFF. For the CDR3, the DNA is TGTGCCAGCATCACTTCTACCCCCCTAGCGGGGGACTACAATGAGCAGTTCTTC.

V usage is TRBV5-6 and J usage is TRBJ1-1; 8 bases align to TRBD1. The CDR3 loop spans 13 amino acids. Trimming at V came to 4 bases and at J to 10 bases, leaving 9 bases not matched to a gene. Germline V lookup: CDR1 SGHDT, CDR2 YYEEEE. CDR3 sequence: CASSPGQGRGAFF. CDR3 sequence (DNA): TGTGCCAGCAGCCCTGGACAGGGTCGAGGAGCTTTCTTT.

The chain joins TRBV10-3 to TRBJ1-6; 7 nucleotides agree with TRBD1. J was trimmed by 7 bases and V by 6 bases; bases with no gene match: 6. The CDR3 length is 14 residues. Germline V lookup: CDR1 ENHRY, CDR2 SYGVKD. CDR3 in DNA: TGTGCCATCAGGGGGGACAGCGAGAATTCACCCCTCCACTTT. It encodes CAIRGDSENSPLHF.

The chain links TRBV18 to TRBJ1-3, with 7 nucleotides matching TRBD1. The CDR3 is 14 amino acids. V was pared by 3 bases and J by 2 bases, with 1 base of the junction left unmatched. CDR1 KGHSH and CDR2 LQKENI come from the germline V gene. CDR3 region: CASSPTGAGNTIYF. The CDR3 nucleotides read TGTGCCAGCTCACCCACAGGGGCTGGAAACACCATATATTTT. Supplemented by reference TRBV18 and TRBJ1-3, the full variable domain reads NAGVMQNPRHLVRRRGQEARLRCSPMKGHSHVYWYRQLPEEGLKFMVYLQKENIIDESGMPKERFSAEFPKEGPSILRIQQVVRGDSAAYFCASSPTGAGNTIYFGEGSWLTVV.

J is TRBJ2-1 and V is TRBV4-1; D not certain. Germline V lookup: CDR1 MGHRA, CDR2 YSYEKL. There are 14 residues in the CDR3. Trimming took 0 bases from V and 9 from J, leaving 12 bases between them. Here the CDR3 DNA reads TGCGCCAGCAGCCAAGAAAGTAATTCGGGTGAGCAGTTCTTC. It yields the protein CASSQESNSGEQFF.

This sequence joins TRBV5-8 and TRBJ1-1, with D hard to call. Trimming took off 4 bases at V and 7 bases at J, with 11 bases between the two ends. The germline gives CDR1 SGHTS, CDR2 YDEGEE. CDR3 size: 12 residues. DNA for the CDR3: TGTGCCAGCAGCCTTATCGGCGGTGAAGCTTTCTTT. Translation: CASSLIGGEAFF.

The chain has TRBV2 and TRBJ2-1, with D possibly TRBD2 on 7 matching bases. CDR1 is SNHLY and CDR2 is FYNNEI in the germline V gene. The CDR3 has 14 residues. V dropped 9 bases and J dropped 0 bases, with 12 bases sitting between them. The CDR3 spells CASSGGYSYNEQFF. Written as DNA, the CDR3 is TGTGCCAGTTCGGGGGGCTACTCCTACAATGAGCAGTTCTTC.

This clone has more than one count but fewer than ten. The chain carries TRBV7-6 and TRBJ2-3; 10 nucleotides agree with TRBD2. After removal of 2 bases from V and 0 bases from J, the junction contained 8 bases not matched to a gene. The CDR3 runs to 18 residues. Per germline, CDR1 SGHVS and CDR2 FNYEAQ. CDR3 nucleotides: TGTGCCAGCAGCTTAAGGCTAGCGGGGGCCCGGAGCACAGATACGCAGTATTTT. This encodes CASSLRLAGARSTDTQYF.

A single count supports this clone. The chain recombines TRBV28 with TRBJ1-1; unclear D gene. The CDR3 length is 14 residues. Between the trimmed V and J ends, which lost 5 bases and 6 bases, there was a span of 16 bases. Germline CDR1 reads MDHEN; CDR2 reads SYDVKM. Here the CDR3 DNA reads TGTGCCAGCAGTATAATAGGTGAGGGTCCTGAAGCTTTCTTT. It translates to CASSIIGEGPEAFF. The full variable domain, rest sourced from reference TRBV28 and TRBJ1-1, is DVKVTQSSRYLVKRTGEKVFLECVQDMDHENMFWYRQDPGLGLRLIYFSYDVKMKEKGDIPEGYSVSREKKERFSLILESASTNQTSMYLCASSIIGEGPEAFFGQGTRLTVV.

J is TRBJ1-5 and V is TRBV7-8; D ambiguous. The V gene lost 8 bases and the J gene lost 2 bases, with 22 bases spanning the gap. In germline, CDR1 is SGHVS, CDR2 FQNEAQ. This CDR3 has 17 residues. CDR3 sequence reads: CASEPGNRGAGNQPQHF. The CDR3 DNA sequence: TGTGCCAGCGAACCTGGTAATCGGGGAGCTGGCAATCAGCCCCAGCATTTT. The full variable domain, rest sourced from reference TRBV7-8 and TRBJ1-5, is GAGVSQSPRYKVAKRGQDVALRCDPISGHVSLFWYQQALGQGPEFLTYFQNEAQLDKSGLPSDRFFAERPEGSVSTLKIQRTQQEDSAVYLCASEPGNRGAGNQPQHFGDGTRLSIL.

The chain uses TRBV4-2 and TRBJ2-7, with 7 bases lining up with TRBD1. The germline V gene has CDR1 LGHNA and CDR2 YNFKEQ. The CDR3 is 15 residues long. Trimming cost V 4 bases and J 6 bases; bases outside gene matches: 12. The CDR3 nucleotides read TGTGCCAGCAGCCGAAACGGACAGGTTGAAACCGAGCAGTACTTC. Translation gives CASSRNGQVETEQYF.

There are a few counts of this clone. The rearrangement uses TRBV18 and TRBJ2-3; D is unclear. With 3 bases removed from V and 2 bases from J, the gap between germline ends came to 9 bases. CDR3 length equals 14 residues. Germline V gene data show CDR1 as KGHSH and CDR2 as LQKENI. The CDR3 coding sequence is TGTGCCAGCTCACCGTCCCTTAACACAGATACGCAGTATTTT. This codes for CASSPSLNTDTQYF.

The J gene is TRBJ1-1, the V gene TRBV5-1; D gene ambiguous. The germline V gene encodes CDR1 SGHRS and CDR2 YFSETQ. Trimming removed 0 bases from V and 6 bases from J, with 15 bases in between. This CDR3 spans 15 amino acids. The CDR3 nucleotides are TGCGCCAGCAGCTTGGTGCAGTCCGGGAAACCTGAAGCTTTCTTT. It is translated as CASSLVQSGKPEAFF.

The chain links TRBV19 to TRBJ2-1; D remains ambiguous. Germline V gives CDR1 LNHDA, CDR2 SQIVND (reference sequence). The CDR3 is 15 residues long. The ends were cut back, 2 bases at V and 2 bases at J, with 10 bases in the middle. CDR3 in amino acids: CASSIQSHPYNEQFF. DNA for the CDR3: TGTGCCAGTAGTATACAAAGCCACCCCTACAATGAGCAGTTCTTC.

The chain joins TRBV15 to TRBJ2-3, with D tentatively TRBD1 (6 bases). Trimming pared 3 bases from V and 1 base from J, leaving 11 bases between. Per the germline V gene, CDR1 is LNHNV and CDR2 is YYDKDF (reference sequence). The CDR3 spans 15 residues. CDR3 amino acids: CATSSDRIRTDTQYF. CDR3 sequence (DNA): TGTGCCACCAGCAGTGACAGGATACGCACAGATACGCAGTATTTT.

The DNA for the CDR3 is TGCGCCAGCAGCCAAGTCTTCCAGCGGGGGAACACCGGGGAGCTGTTTTTT. This gives the protein CASSQVFQRGNTGELFF. The rearrangement uses TRBV4-1 and TRBJ2-2, with TRBD2 identical over 7 bases. The germline gives CDR1 MGHRA, CDR2 YSYEKL. Trimming took 1 base from V and 1 from J; bases not matched to a gene: 6. The CDR3 runs 17 residues.